This T cell receptor (beta chain) was identified in a study of beta chain features in type 1 diabetes. Study-wide context: The study examined 90 million to 130 million sorted cells across all samples. General observations from the study: Among patients, naive, central memory and Treg TCRB repertoires appeared more similar than among healthy donors. In type 1 diabetes patients, VDJ junctions had fewer insertions; deletions at these junctions were more frequent. Moderately but significantly shorter TCRB CDR3s were found in Type 1 diabetes patients in all four CD4+ subsets.

Trimming took off 6 bases at V and 5 bases at J, with 17 bases between the two ends. This CDR3 contains 14 residues. CDR1 is SQVTM, CDR2 ANQGSEA, per germline. Expressed TCRB transcripts were sequenced after all isolated RNA was converted to cDNA. Some clones are missing from TCRdb's copy, which holds only in-frame ones; the method was immunoSEQ multiplex PCR. The sample has 130,000 or so clones, about 16% seen once. Of note for this clone: Antigen specificity is unknown.

The clonotype was recovered from a man under 40 with type 1 diabetes. This chain joins TRBV29-1 and TRBJ1-5; no definite D call. The sample was central memory CD4+ T cells from blood. Here the CDR3 DNA reads TGCAGCGTCTCGTACGGGCCTGCCGATCAGCCCCAGCATTTT. Translating gives CSVSYGPADQPQHF.